The 2 T cell receptor beta chains presented below share a single source sample, sequenced in a study of shared clonotypes between healthy human individuals. Assay: immunoSEQ multiplex PCR; the TCRdb copy retains only in-frame clones and omits some. The sample holds millions of clones, around nine tenths seen once. The sample consisted of naive CD4+ T cells sorted from blood. Specified subset: CD45RA+ positively selected. These TCRs come from a young man in good health.

The J gene is TRBJ1-4, the V gene TRBV7-2, with a possible D match to TRBD1 (5 bases). The CDR3 extends over 16 amino acids. Looked up from germline, CDR1 is SGHTA and CDR2 is FQGNSA. The V end lost 0 bases, the J end lost 8 bases, and 16 bases lay between the germline ends. Here the CDR3 DNA reads TGTGCCAGCAGCTTAGCGCAAGGGACTGGGGTGGAAAAACTGTTTTTT. This translates into CASSLAQGTGVEKLFF.

The table lists this clone with a count of one. The genes are TRBV7-2 and TRBJ2-5; 7 nucleotides agree with TRBD2. Germline-derived CDR1 and CDR2 are SGHTA and FQGNSA. This CDR3 is 16 amino acids long. With V trimmed by 5 bases and J by 3 bases, 12 bases remained unmatched. In nucleotides, the CDR3 is TGTGCCAGCAGCCGAGCCTCCGGGACTAACAAAGAGACCCAGTACTTC. This encodes CASSRASGTNKETQYF.